Sequencing of this TCR beta chain was carried out in a study of Ad26.COV2.S vaccination and SARS-CoV-2 variants. Treatment reported: roughly 20 received Ad26.COV2.S at low or high dose, single or two shots; five or six received placebo; per-sample allocation not given. Day 63 after the first vaccine or placebo injection was the time point for sampling. The J segment lost 0 bases and the V segment lost 4 bases, leaving 5 bases of the junction unmatched. The CDR3 is made up of 15 amino acids. CDR1 LGHDT and CDR2 YNNKEL come from the germline V gene (reference sequence). Profiling relied on immunoSEQ multiplex PCR, and the TCRdb table lists in-frame clones only, not all of them. This table holds some 460,000 clones, roughly 87% found once.

The specimen comprised peripheral blood, sampled in a trial of Ad26.COV2.S vaccine versus placebo. This TCR was sampled from a person between 18 and 65 years old who received the Ad26.COV2.S COVID-19 vaccine or a placebo. This chain connects TRBV3-1 (or the pseudogene TRBV3-2) to TRBJ1-1, with TRBD1 matching over 7 bases. The DNA for the CDR3 is TGTGCCAGCAGCCCCTACAGGGGAGTGAACACTGAAGCTTTCTTT. This gives the protein CASSPYRGVNTEAFF.